The sequence of this T cell receptor (beta chain) was determined in a study of blood T cell repertoires in COVID-19. The CDR3 runs 11 residues. The germline CDR1 and CDR2 sequences are SQVTM and ANQGSEA. Trimming left V 4 bases short and J 5 bases short, with 8 bases between. As originally analysed: Using reference gene primer amplification, nucleated cell counts were estimated. Assay: immunoSEQ multiplex PCR; the TCRdb copy retains only in-frame clones and omits some. V and J calls and clone size are copied from that table; D and trimming were computed from the DNA. The profile shows some 180,000 clones, 84% of them singletons. Participants classified as exposed had met a COVID-19 case within 2 weeks before study entry.

Sequencing used PBMCs or T cells enriched from blood (not recorded which). This rearrangement joins TRBV29-1 to TRBJ1-1; D is unclear. The receptor's source is a woman aged 30 to 39 who had been exposed to COVID-19. CDR3 loop: CSVGASTEAFF. The DNA for the CDR3 is TGCAGCGTTGGGGCCAGTACTGAAGCTTTCTTT.